What follows describes a single T cell receptor (beta chain). What it recognizes is unknown. It was with 60 Vbeta and 13 Jbeta primers that the PCR ran. The assay was immunoSEQ multiplex PCR, and TCRdb's table has in-frame clones only and misses some. The sample lists 170,000 or so clones; 77% were seen once. The sample belongs to a study of cytomegalovirus exposure and HLA in healthy donors. Regarding the study as a whole: In a later analysis, a genetic analysis reported fewer productive-TCR N-insertions in an Asian-associated ancestry cluster than the cohort average.

This TCR was recovered from a woman in her 30s in good health and CMV-seropositive. The specimen was PBMCs.

The CDR3 loop is CASSLVLPGYSQRETQYF. CDR3 bases: TGTGCCAGCAGCTTAGTTCTTCCAGGGTATAGCCAACGGGAGACCCAGTACTTC. This chain joins TRBV5-6 and TRBJ2-5; D is perhaps TRBD1 (5 bases). Germline assignment: CDR1 SGHDT and CDR2 YYEEEE. Trimming took 2 bases from V and 5 from J, leaving 25 bases between them. The CDR3 is 18 residues long.